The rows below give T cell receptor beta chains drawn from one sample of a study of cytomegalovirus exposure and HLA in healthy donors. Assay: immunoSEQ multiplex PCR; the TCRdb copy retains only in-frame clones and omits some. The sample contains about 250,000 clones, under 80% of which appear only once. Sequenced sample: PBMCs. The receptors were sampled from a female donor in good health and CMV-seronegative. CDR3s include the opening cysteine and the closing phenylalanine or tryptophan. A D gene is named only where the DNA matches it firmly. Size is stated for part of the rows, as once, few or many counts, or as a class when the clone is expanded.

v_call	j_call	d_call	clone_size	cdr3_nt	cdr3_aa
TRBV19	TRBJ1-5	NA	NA	TGTGCCAGTAGTATGTATCTTGAGGGTAGTCAGCCCCAGCATTTT	CASSMYLEGSQPQHF
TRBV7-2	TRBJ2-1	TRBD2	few	TGTGCCAGCAGCCTACTAGGACTAGCATCCTACAATGAGCAGTTCTTC	CASSLLGLASYNEQFF
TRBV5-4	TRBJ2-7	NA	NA	TGTGCCAGCAGCTACCCGACTAGGGCCGAGCAGTACTTC	CASSYPTRAEQYF
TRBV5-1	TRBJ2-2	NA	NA	TGCGCCAGCAGCTTTAGCGGCGCTGGCACCGGGGAGCTGTTTTTT	CASSFSGAGTGELFF
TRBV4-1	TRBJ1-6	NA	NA	TGCGCCAGCAGCCAGTCGGAGGGCAATTCACCCCTCCACTTT	CASSQSEGNSPLHF
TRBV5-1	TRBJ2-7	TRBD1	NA	TGCGCCAGCAGCCGTGGGACCGACAGGGGTAAGGCCTACGAGCAGTACTTC	CASSRGTDRGKAYEQYF
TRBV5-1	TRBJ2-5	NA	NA	TGCGCCAGCAGCCCCCCGACAGATAGGGTGACCCAGTACTTC	CASSPPTDRVTQYF
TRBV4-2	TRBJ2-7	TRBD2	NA	TGTGCCAGCAGCCAAGGACTAGCGGGAGAGCTCTACGAGCAGTACTTC	CASSQGLAGELYEQYF
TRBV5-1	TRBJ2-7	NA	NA	TGCGCCAGCAGCTTGGGGACAACCGAGCAGTACTTC	CASSLGTTEQYF
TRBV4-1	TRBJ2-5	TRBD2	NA	TGCGCCAGCAGCCAACGTACTAGCGGTAAGGGCGAGACCCAGTACTTC	CASSQRTSGKGETQYF
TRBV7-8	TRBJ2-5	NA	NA	TGTGCCAGCAGCTCCCCGAGGGAGACCCAGTACTTC	CASSSPRETQYF
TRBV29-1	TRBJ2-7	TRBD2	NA	TGCAGCGCAAATCAGGGCGCGGGAGGAGCCTACGAGCAGTACTTC	CSANQGAGGAYEQYF
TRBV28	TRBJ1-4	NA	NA	TGTGCCAGCAGTTACCTAGGGGGAGGGAATGAAAAACTGTTTTTT	CASSYLGGGNEKLFF
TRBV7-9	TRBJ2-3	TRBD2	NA	TGTGCCAGCAGCTTAGTTGGGACTAGCGGGGTCACAGATACGCAGTATTTT	CASSLVGTSGVTDTQYF
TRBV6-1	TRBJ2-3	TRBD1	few	TGTGCCAGCAGTGACGGGACAGGGCCAGATACGCAGTATTTT	CASSDGTGPDTQYF
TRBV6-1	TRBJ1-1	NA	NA	TGTGCCAGCAGTCTGTCCACTGAAGCTTTCTTT	CASSLSTEAFF
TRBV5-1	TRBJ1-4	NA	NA	TGCGCCAGCAGCTTGGTAGGGGCAGGGTTTGGTGAAAAACTGTTTTTT	CASSLVGAGFGEKLFF
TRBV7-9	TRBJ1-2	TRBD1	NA	TGTTCCAGCAGCGGCCAGGACAGGGCGGGTGGCTACACCTTC	CSSSGQDRAGGYTF
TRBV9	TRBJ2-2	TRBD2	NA	TGTGCCAGCAGCGTTACTAGCGGGGGGTCGTGGACCGGGGAGCTGTTTTTT	CASSVTSGGSWTGELFF
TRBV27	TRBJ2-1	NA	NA	TGTGCCAGCAGTTTTTTAGACGGGAGTGTCTACAATGAGCAGTTCTTC	CASSFLDGSVYNEQFF
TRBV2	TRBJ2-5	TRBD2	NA	TGTGCCAGCAGTTCCGGGACTAGCGGGATAGAGACCCAGTACTTC	CASSSGTSGIETQYF
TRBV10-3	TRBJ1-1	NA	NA	TGTGCCGCCTCTTCGAGCGGGGGGAACACTGAAGCTTTCTTT	CAASSSGGNTEAFF
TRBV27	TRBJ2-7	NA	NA	TGTGCCAGCAGTTTATCCGAGGGAGCCTACGAGCAGTACTTC	CASSLSEGAYEQYF
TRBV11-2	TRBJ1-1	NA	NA	TGTGCCAGCAGCTTAGATCGGGGGGGGCATGCTGAAGCTTTCTTT	CASSLDRGGHAEAFF
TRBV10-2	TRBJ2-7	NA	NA	TGCGCCAGCACCGGACAGCGCCGAAAGTACTTC	CASTGQRRKYF
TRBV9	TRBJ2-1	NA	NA	TGTGCCAGCAGCGTAGGGGGTCGGTTGGGAGACAATGAGCAGTTCTTC	CASSVGGRLGDNEQFF
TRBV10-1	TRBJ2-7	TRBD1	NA	TGCGCCAGCAGTCTGGCCCCAGGACAGGCCCAATACGAGCAGTACTTC	CASSLAPGQAQYEQYF
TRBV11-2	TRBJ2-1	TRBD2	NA	TGTGCCAGTACTAAATTTAGCGGGGCGTACAATGAGCAGTTCTTC	CASTKFSGAYNEQFF
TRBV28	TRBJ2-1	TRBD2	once	TGTGCCAGCAGTCCGGGCGGGAGGGCCCGCAATGAGCAGTTCTTC	CASSPGGRARNEQFF
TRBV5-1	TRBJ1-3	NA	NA	TGCGCCAGCAGCGGTCGGGGGGTGGGGGGAAACACCATATATTTT	CASSGRGVGGNTIYF
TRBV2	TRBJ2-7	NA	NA	TGTGCCAGCAGTACACGACTCTACGAGCAGTACTTC	CASSTRLYEQYF
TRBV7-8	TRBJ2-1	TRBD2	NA	TGTGCCAGCACCACCGACTGGACTAGCGGGGCCAATGAGCAGTTCTTC	CASTTDWTSGANEQFF
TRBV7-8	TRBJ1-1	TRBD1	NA	TGTGCCAGCAGCCCCAGAGCTGGACAGGGCGGGGTTGAAGCTTTCTTT	CASSPRAGQGGVEAFF
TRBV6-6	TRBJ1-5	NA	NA	TGTGCCAGCAGCCCTTTGCGACAGGAGTGGAATCAGCCCCAGCATTTT	CASSPLRQEWNQPQHF
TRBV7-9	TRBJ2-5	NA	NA	TGTGCCAGCACCCTCGTCGTGGGAGCCCGGGAGACCCAGTACTTC	CASTLVVGARETQYF
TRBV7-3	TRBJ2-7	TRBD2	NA	TGTGCCAGCAGCTCCGATCCTAGCGGGACCGAGCAGTACTTC	CASSSDPSGTEQYF
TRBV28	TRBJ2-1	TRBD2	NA	TGTGCCAGCAGTTCCGGGACTAGGAAATCCTATGAGCAGTTCTTC	CASSSGTRKSYEQFF
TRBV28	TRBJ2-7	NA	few	TGTGCCAGCGGCTCCCTTTTCTACGAGCAGTACTTC	CASGSLFYEQYF
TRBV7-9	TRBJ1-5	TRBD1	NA	TGTTCCAGCAGCTTGGACAGGGAGAGTAATCAGCCCCAGCATTTT	CSSSLDRESNQPQHF
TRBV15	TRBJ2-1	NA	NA	TGTGCCACCAGCAGAGGCCAAACGACAGTGTATGAGCAGTTCTTC	CATSRGQTTVYEQFF
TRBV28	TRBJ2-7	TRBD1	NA	TGTGCCAGCACCCCCAGGGGACAGGGGGCTTACGAGCAGTACTTC	CASTPRGQGAYEQYF
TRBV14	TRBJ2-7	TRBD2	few	TGTGCCAGCAGCCTCCGCACCTTTGAGTTGGGCGGGAGGACCCACGAGCAGTACTTC	CASSLRTFELGGRTHEQYF
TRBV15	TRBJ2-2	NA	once	TGTGCCACCAGCAGAGAGTGGACCCAGGGGCCCGGGGAGCTGTTTTTT	CATSREWTQGPGELFF
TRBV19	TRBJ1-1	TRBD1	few	TGTGCCAGTAGTACCGGACAGGGTGATACTGAAGCTTTCTTT	CASSTGQGDTEAFF
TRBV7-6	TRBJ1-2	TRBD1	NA	TGTGCCAGCAGCTTATCCGGACAGGCGATCTGTGGCTACACCTTC	CASSLSGQAICGYTF